These T cell receptor beta chains were read from a single sample in a study of blood T cell repertoires in COVID-19. Sequencing used immunoSEQ multiplex PCR; TCRdb keeps in-frame clones, though not all of them. Counted here are about 43,000 clones, over 80% occurring once; the ten biggest clones make up approximately 4.7%. The material sequenced was peripheral blood. Every receptor here comes from a human donor in a cohort sampled during active COVID-19. The conserved cysteine and the conserved F or W are not part of the CDR3 here. The order of the fields is V gene, J gene, CDR3 protein.

V: TRBV19
J: TRBJ2-7
CDR3: ASSIVNLREQY

V: TRBV10-1
J: TRBJ2-1
CDR3: ASSRTGLTSYNEQF

V: TRBV19
J: TRBJ2-3
CDR3: ASSMSSGSSDTQY

V: TRBV2
J: TRBJ2-7
CDR3: ASNLGQGGEQY

V: TRBV29-1
J: TRBJ2-3
CDR3: SVRPGDTQY

V: TRBV5-5
J: TRBJ1-1
CDR3: ASRYRAETTEAF

V: TRBV6-2/TRBV6-3
J: TRBJ2-3
CDR3: ASSSRLAGGTDTQY

V: TRBV10-3
J: TRBJ2-1
CDR3: ANQGAFGNEQF

V: TRBV7-6
J: TRBJ2-7
CDR3: ASSLLPGQGAPEQY

V: TRBV7-3
J: TRBJ2-3
CDR3: ASSLGGWTSGATSGTDTQY

V: TRBV2
J: TRBJ1-5
CDR3: ASQDRSNQPQH

V: TRBV10-3
J: TRBJ1-5
CDR3: AISGGQGDHQPQH

V: TRBV3-1/TRBV3-2
J: TRBJ2-2
CDR3: ASIRSGSANTGELF

V: TRBV7-9
J: TRBJ2-3
CDR3: ASSTTSGSGTDTQY

V: TRBV5-5
J: TRBJ1-2
CDR3: ASSLGQNYGYT

V: TRBV6-6
J: TRBJ1-2
CDR3: ASGGQGHHLYGYT

V: TRBV4-3
J: TRBJ1-5
CDR3: ASSQEEGQPQH

V: TRBV27
J: TRBJ2-1
CDR3: ASNLPRLAGGYNEQF

V: TRBV6-2/TRBV6-3
J: TRBJ2-5
CDR3: ASSYLIELWVAGNNRETQY

V: TRBV6-2/TRBV6-3
J: TRBJ2-7
CDR3: ASSPLASGRGEQY

V: TRBV5-1
J: TRBJ2-7
CDR3: ASSRTPGASTYEQY

V: TRBV6-4
J: TRBJ2-1
CDR3: ASSRDRDYNEQF

V: TRBV7-8
J: TRBJ2-7
CDR3: ASSFRDEQY

V: TRBV4-1
J: TRBJ2-7
CDR3: ASSQEFRGTASYEQY

V: TRBV5-4
J: TRBJ2-3
CDR3: ASSLANRADTQY

V: TRBV11-2
J: TRBJ2-7
CDR3: ASSLDPIAGAAWEQY

V: TRBV6-5
J: TRBJ2-7
CDR3: ASSSITSEFYEQY

V: TRBV7-9
J: TRBJ2-7
CDR3: ASSSRTGEQY

V: TRBV29-1
J: TRBJ2-1
CDR3: SVEGRISSDEQF

V: TRBV6-5
J: TRBJ2-7
CDR3: ASSEWTGGLYEQY

V: TRBV19
J: TRBJ2-6
CDR3: ASSSESGANVLT

V: TRBV3-1/TRBV3-2
J: TRBJ2-7
CDR3: ASSQFRTINYEQY

V: TRBV15
J: TRBJ2-1
CDR3: ATTGLAGARGSYNEQF

V: TRBV7-9
J: TRBJ1-3
CDR3: ASSPSRGGSSGNTIY

V: TRBV15
J: TRBJ2-6
CDR3: ATSSDRAGANVLT

V: TRBV11-1
J: TRBJ2-3
CDR3: ASGTDRGADTQY

V: TRBV28
J: TRBJ2-7
CDR3: ASSRSYEQY

V: TRBV27
J: TRBJ2-7
CDR3: ASSLSEGTIYEQY

V: TRBV19
J: TRBJ2-6
CDR3: ASSIRGSGANVLT

V: TRBV7-2
J: TRBJ2-7
CDR3: ASSFGGDRGYEQY

V: TRBV29-1
J: TRBJ2-7
CDR3: SGSSSGKAYEQY

V: TRBV2
J: TRBJ2-7
CDR3: ASSDYRGRGEQY

V: TRBV10-3
J: TRBJ2-1
CDR3: ASRRDSGLAGVSGEQF

V: TRBV6-6
J: TRBJ1-1
CDR3: ASSGVNTEAF

V: TRBV18
J: TRBJ1-2
CDR3: ASSLSGQGTNYGYT